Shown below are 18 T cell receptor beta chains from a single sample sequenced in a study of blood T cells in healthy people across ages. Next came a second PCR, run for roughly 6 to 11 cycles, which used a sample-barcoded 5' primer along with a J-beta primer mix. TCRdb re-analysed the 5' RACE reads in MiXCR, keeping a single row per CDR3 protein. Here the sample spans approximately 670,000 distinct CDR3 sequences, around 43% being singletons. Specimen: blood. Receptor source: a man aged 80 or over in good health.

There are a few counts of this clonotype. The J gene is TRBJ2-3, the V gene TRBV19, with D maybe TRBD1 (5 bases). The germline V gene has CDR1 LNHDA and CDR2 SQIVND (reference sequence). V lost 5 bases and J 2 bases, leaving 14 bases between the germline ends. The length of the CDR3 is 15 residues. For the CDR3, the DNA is TGTGCCAGTAGTTTGCAACAGGCGCTCACAGATACGCAGTATTTT. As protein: CASSLQQALTDTQYF.

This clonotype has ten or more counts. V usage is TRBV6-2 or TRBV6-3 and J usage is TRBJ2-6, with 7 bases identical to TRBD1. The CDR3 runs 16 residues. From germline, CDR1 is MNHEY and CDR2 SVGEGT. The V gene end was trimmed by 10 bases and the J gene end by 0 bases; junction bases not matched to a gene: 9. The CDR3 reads CATRGTANSGANVLTF. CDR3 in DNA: TGTGCCACAAGGGGGACAGCGAACTCTGGGGCCAACGTCCTGACTTTC.

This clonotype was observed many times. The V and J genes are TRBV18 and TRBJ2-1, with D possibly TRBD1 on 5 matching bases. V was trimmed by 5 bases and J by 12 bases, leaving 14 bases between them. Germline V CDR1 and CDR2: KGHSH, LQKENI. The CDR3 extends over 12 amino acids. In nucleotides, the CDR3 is TGTGCCAGCTCAACAGGAACTGATAGGCAGTTCTTC. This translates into CASSTGTDRQFF.

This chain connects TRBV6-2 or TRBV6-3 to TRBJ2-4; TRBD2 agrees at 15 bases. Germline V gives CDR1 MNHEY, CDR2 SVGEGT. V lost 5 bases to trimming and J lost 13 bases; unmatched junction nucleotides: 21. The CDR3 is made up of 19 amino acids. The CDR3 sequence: CASSPRTAGLAGGRREQYF. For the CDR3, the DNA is TGTGCCAGCAGTCCTCGGACAGCTGGACTAGCGGGAGGGAGAAGGGAGCAGTACTTC.

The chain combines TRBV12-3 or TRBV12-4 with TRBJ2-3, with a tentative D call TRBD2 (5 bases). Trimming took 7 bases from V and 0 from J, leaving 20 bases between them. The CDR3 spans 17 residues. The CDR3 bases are TGTGCCAGCACTCCTGGGAGCCTACCAACTAGCACAGATACGCAGTATTTT. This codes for CASTPGSLPTSTDTQYF.

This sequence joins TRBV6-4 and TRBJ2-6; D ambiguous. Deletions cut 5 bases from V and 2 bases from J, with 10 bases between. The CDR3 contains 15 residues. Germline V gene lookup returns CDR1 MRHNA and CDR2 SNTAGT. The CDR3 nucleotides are TGTGCCAGCAGTTTGCAGATCCCTGGGGCCAACGTCCTGACTTTC. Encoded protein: CASSLQIPGANVLTF.

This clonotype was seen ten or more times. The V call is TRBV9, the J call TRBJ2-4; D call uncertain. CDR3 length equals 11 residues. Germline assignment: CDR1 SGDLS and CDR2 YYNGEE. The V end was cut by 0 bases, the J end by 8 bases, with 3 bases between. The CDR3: CASSVGDIQYF. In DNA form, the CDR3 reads TGTGCCAGCAGCGTAGGTGACATTCAGTACTTC. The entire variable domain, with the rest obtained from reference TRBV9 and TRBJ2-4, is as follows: DSGVTQTPKHLITATGQRVTLRCSPRSGDLSVYWYQQSLDQGLQFLIQYYNGEERAKGNILERFSAQQFPDLHSELNLSSLELGDSALYFCASSVGDIQYFGAGTRLSVL.

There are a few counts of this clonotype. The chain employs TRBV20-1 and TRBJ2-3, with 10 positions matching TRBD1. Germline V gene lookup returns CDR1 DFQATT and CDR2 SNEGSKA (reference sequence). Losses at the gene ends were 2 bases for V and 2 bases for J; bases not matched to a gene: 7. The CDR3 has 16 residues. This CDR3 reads CSARKYGTGATDTQYF. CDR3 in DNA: TGCAGTGCTAGAAAGTATGGGACAGGGGCCACAGATACGCAGTATTTT.

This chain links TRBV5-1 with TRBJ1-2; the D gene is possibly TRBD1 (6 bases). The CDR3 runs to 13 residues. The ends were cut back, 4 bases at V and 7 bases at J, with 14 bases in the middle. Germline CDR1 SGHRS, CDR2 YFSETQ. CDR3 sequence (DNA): TGCGCCAGCAGCCCCAGGGGTTGGAGTGGCTACACCTTC. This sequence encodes CASSPRGWSGYTF.

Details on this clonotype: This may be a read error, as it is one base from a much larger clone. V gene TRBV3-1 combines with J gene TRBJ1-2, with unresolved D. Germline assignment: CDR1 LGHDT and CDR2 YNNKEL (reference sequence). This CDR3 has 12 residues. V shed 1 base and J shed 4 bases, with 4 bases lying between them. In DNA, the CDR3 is TGTGCCAGCAGCCAAGCGACCTATGGCTACACCTTC. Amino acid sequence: CASSQATYGYTF.

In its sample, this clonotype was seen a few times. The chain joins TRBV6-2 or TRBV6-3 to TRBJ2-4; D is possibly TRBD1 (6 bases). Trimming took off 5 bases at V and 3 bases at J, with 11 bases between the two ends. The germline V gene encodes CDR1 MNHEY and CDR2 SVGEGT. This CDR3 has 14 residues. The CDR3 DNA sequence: TGTGCCAGCAGTGAACAGGGTGGCAAAAACATTCAGTACTTC. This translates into CASSEQGGKNIQYF.

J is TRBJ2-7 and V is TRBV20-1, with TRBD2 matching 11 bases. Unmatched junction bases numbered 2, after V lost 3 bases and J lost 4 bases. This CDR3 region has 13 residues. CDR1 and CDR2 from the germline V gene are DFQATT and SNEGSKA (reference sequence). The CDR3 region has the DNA TGCAGTGCTAGTCCTAGCGGGAGGTACGAGCAGTACTTC. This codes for CSASPSGRYEQYF.

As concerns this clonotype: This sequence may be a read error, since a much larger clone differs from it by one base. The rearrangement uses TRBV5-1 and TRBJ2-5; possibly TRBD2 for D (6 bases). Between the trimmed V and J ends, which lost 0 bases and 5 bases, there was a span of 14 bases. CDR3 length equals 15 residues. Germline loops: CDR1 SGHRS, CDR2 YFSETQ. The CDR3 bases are TGCGCCAGCAGCTTGGTGGGATCTAGCGCTGAGACCCAGTACTTC. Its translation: CASSLVGSSAETQYF.

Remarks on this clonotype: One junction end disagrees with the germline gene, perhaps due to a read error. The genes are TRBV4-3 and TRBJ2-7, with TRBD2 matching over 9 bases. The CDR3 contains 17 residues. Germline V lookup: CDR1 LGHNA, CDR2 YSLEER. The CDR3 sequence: CVSSLGSSGRGSYEQYF. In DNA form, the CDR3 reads TGCGTCAGCAGCTTAGGGAGTAGCGGGAGAGGTAGCTACGAGCAGTACTTC.

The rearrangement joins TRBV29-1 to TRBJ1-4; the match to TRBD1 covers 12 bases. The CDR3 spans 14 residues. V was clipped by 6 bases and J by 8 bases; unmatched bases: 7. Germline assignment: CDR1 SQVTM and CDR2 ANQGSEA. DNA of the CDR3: TGCAGCGTCGGGACGGGACAGGGGGCCGAAAAACTGTTTTTT. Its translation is CSVGTGQGAEKLFF.

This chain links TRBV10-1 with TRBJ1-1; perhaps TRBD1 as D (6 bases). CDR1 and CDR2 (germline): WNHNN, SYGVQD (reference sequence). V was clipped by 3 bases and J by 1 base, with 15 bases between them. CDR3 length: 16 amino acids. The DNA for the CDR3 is TGCGCCAGCAGTGAAAAGTCGGTAGGGGGGAACACTGAAGCTTTCTTT. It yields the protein CASSEKSVGGNTEAFF.

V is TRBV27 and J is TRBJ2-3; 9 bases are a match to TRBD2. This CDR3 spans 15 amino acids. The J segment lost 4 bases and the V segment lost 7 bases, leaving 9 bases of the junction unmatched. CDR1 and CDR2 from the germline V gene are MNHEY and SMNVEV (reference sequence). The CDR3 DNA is TGTGCCAGCAAGGCGGGAGGGCCCTCGGCAGATACGCAGTATTTT. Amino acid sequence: CASKAGGPSADTQYF.

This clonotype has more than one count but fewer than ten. CDR3 region: CASSLAALGQGNEQFF. For the CDR3, the DNA is TGTGCCAGCAGCTTAGCTGCCCTGGGACAGGGAAATGAGCAGTTCTTC. The V and J genes are TRBV7-8 and TRBJ2-1, with 9 nucleotides matching TRBD1. The junction had 7 bases not matched to a gene; V was cut back by 0 bases and J by 7 bases. The CDR3 loop spans 16 amino acids. Germline CDR1 and CDR2: SGHVS and FQNEAQ.